Listed here is a single T cell receptor beta chain. This CDR3 has 12 residues. Per the germline V gene, CDR1 is GTSNPN and CDR2 is SVGIG (reference sequence). V was clipped by 5 bases and J by 9 bases, with 16 bases between them. The record originates from a study of blood T cell repertoires in COVID-19. Overall study: Specimens from acute and convalescent COVID-19 originated in the United States, Italy and Spain.

Only in-frame clones appear in the TCRdb table, and some are missing; sequencing was by immunoSEQ multiplex PCR. The table has approximately 240,000 clones, around nine tenths seen once. This chain connects TRBV30 to TRBJ2-5, with D perhaps TRBD2 (6 bases). Sequencing was done on a sample of peripheral blood. The receptor was isolated from a man in his thirties or forties with COVID-19, enrolled during active disease. CDR3 region: CAWAGREGSQYF. In DNA form, the CDR3 reads TGTGCCTGGGCGGGGAGAGAGGGTTCCCAGTACTTC.